This T cell receptor beta chain was found in a study of cytomegalovirus exposure and HLA in healthy donors. Study-wide context: Researchers previously reported finding about 110 million unique TCR beta sequences from 170 million or so T cells. An early release of data contained 75 million to 90 million unique TCRs, which came from HLA-typed donors. General study results and limits: TCR beta chains numbering more than 150 were designated cytomegalovirus-associated. Prediction of most subjects' HLA-A and HLA-B alleles by TCR beta sequences was reportedly accurate.

The sample holds one count of this clone. Its antigen is unknown. The PCR used 60 Vbeta and 13 Jbeta primers. Libraries were prepared by immunoSEQ multiplex PCR; TCRdb keeps only in-frame clonotypes and omits some of them. The table records around 200,000 clones, 80% of them present only once. The V end lost 4 bases, the J end lost 7 bases, and 19 bases lay between the germline ends. CDR3 length equals 15 residues. Germline values: CDR1 LNHDA, CDR2 SQIVND (reference sequence). The clonotype comes from a boy aged 5-17 years in good health and CMV-seronegative. Specimen: PBMCs. J is TRBJ1-2 and V is TRBV19; the D gene is possibly TRBD1 (5 bases). The CDR3: CASSNAGSGGRGYTF. The CDR3 DNA sequence: TGTGCCAGTAGTAACGCCGGGTCCGGGGGTCGTGGCTACACCTTC.